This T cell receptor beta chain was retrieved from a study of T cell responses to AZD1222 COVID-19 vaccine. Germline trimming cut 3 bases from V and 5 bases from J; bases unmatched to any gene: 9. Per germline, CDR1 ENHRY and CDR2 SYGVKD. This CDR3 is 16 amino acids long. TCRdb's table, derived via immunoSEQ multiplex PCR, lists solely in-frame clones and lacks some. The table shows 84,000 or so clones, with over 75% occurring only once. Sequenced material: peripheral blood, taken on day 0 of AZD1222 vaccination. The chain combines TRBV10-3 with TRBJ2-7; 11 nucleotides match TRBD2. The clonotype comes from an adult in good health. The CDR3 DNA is TGTGCCATCAGTGACCCCCCCCTTAGCGGGAGGGACGAGCAGTACTTC. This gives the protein CAISDPPLSGRDEQYF.